This TCR beta chain was documented in a study of identical twins (dated by TCRdb to the mid-2010s). General notes on the study: The study deep-sequenced TCR alpha and beta repertoires from monozygotic twins, unrelated adults of various ages and cord blood to test whether fetal clonotypes persist. To rule out contamination, the twin experiments were replicated at different times with different library preparation protocols.

Library preparation employed 5' RACE. Sequenced using an Illumina HiSeq 2000. A universal primer binding site was added through template switching, and the final cDNA carried a unique molecular identifier so that TCR cDNA molecules could be counted accurately. First-strand cDNA for TCR alpha and beta chains was synthesized from specific primers in the conserved constant-segment region. Each cDNA library was double barcoded, with a SMART-Mk sample barcode plus Illumina barcodes, to control for contamination. Two successive PCR steps introduced TruSeq adapter sequences along with Illumina sample barcodes. The TCR alpha and beta cDNA libraries were sequenced on the Illumina HiSeq platform using custom primers. The original pipeline was this. Raw reads were processed with MiGEC to extract unique molecular identifiers, and MiXCR was used to determine CDR3 positions. For each individual, recombination models were inferred using an EM algorithm with the repgenHMM and IGoR tools. The tcR package in R was used for shared clonotype analysis, with sharing normalized by the product of cloneset sizes. To study raw recombination free of thymic and clonal selection effects, out-of-frame nonproductive sequences were analyzed. Starting from the raw public reads, TCRdb applied fastp trimming at Q25, assembled clones with MiXCR and retained in-frame beta chains. Every distinct CDR3 protein forms one entry, paired with its most common genes and DNA. It is TCRdb's table, rather than the study itself, that gives the V and J calls and clone size. The sample table holds about 220,000 distinct CDR3 sequences, of which around a tenth were seen once. The leading ten clones occupy 5% to 5.5% of the sample.

Measured from the cysteine to the phenylalanine, the CDR3 is 18 residues long. Only the CDR3 DNA is retained, 54 bases long and in frame from the first base. The germline V gene (reference sequence) gives CDR1 as SGHAT and CDR2 as FQDESV. Relative to germline, V is missing 2 bases and J is missing 0 bases, with 10 bases of the junction outside any gene match. Every donor was a healthy Caucasian. Miltenyi CD45RO+ enrichment and human naive T-cell isolation kits were used to isolate memory (CD45RO+) and naive T cells from PBMC. Paper-wide results and their limitations: Excess twin sharing in beta out-of-frame sequences was weaker because fewer shared sequences lowered the signal-to-noise ratio. Recombination models systematically underestimated out-of-frame TCR alpha sharing in monozygotic twins but agreed with sharing between unrelated individuals. Because the same donors could not be followed over many years, conclusions were based on cross-sectional statistical analysis. Fewer insertions were carried by abundant cord blood beta clonotypes; a weaker similar trend was observed in young adult naive repertoires, while no such trend was observed in memory repertoires. Compared with coincidental sharing between unrelated individuals, out-of-frame TCR alpha sequences shared between twins showed an excess of sequences with low generation probability. Zero-insertion analyses could be partly confounded by invariant T cells such as MAIT and iNKT, though diverse VJ usage argued against such confounding for most clonotypes.

In its sample, this clonotype was seen a few times. What antigen it recognizes has not been identified. It has no much larger one-base neighbor in the sample; base qualities were not kept. Sequencing input: memory (CD45RO+) T cells sorted from blood. The cell subset or site label on this specimen signifies: CD45RO+ enriched T cells. The V and J segments used are TRBV11-1 and TRBJ2-3; TRBD2 agrees with 8 junctional bases. The origin of this receptor is a woman between 18 and 29 years old in good health. The DNA sequence reads TGTGCCAGCAGCTTATCGGTACTAGCGGCGAAAAGCACAGATACGCAGTATTTT. Translated, it gives CASSLSVLAAKSTDTQYF.